This entry concerns a single T cell receptor (beta chain). The target antigen is unknown. Germline V CDR1 and CDR2: SGHNT, YENEEA. The length of the CDR3 is 15 residues. In generating TCR beta cDNA, 5'RACE template switching with UMIs was used. TCRdb reprocessed the 5' RACE reads, keeping one entry per CDR3 protein, no DNA. The sample data list approximately 420,000 distinct CDR3 sequences. The data are from a study of T cells expressing NK-cell markers. Overall study: Out of eight donors sequenced, seven tested HCMV-seropositive and the remaining one seronegative.

Study observations and caveats: One observes that, in several donors, these clonotypes were also the leading ones within the CD3+CD56-NKG2C+ fraction. Over 5 donors had dominant NKG2C+ clonotypes that comprised about 1.0-8% of their CD8+ T cells.

The rearrangement uses TRBV11-3 and TRBJ2-2; TCRdb returns TRBD1, unconfirmable since there is no DNA. The sample was blood T cells: a sorted CD56 or NKG2C T cell subset, CD4+ or CD8+ T cells, or bulk PBMC T cells (not recorded which). The source of this sequence is a woman aged 45-65 years in good health. CDR3 in amino acids: CASRKRQGNTGELFF.